This T cell receptor (beta chain) stems from a study of radiation and T cells in renal cell carcinoma. This clone was observed once. Treatment in this sample: 15 Gy SBRT to primary tumor, nephrectomy 4 weeks later. TCRdb's copy holds only in-frame clones and misses some; the assay was immunoSEQ multiplex PCR. The repertoire holds over 15,000 clones, roughly two thirds seen once, with about 12% in the top ten. The starting material was tumor tissue, obtained from a patient whose treatment included radiotherapy and nephrectomy. The TCR originated in a woman in her 70s with renal cell carcinoma.

CDR3 in amino acids: CASSPRTGFDGEAFF. As DNA, the CDR3 is TGTGCCAGCAGCCCCCGGACGGGTTTCGATGGTGAAGCTTTCTTT. The chain is built from TRBV9 and TRBJ1-1; D uncertain. The CDR3 runs to 15 residues. Germline V lookup: CDR1 SGDLS, CDR2 YYNGEE. V lost 4 bases and J lost 7, with 20 bases in between.